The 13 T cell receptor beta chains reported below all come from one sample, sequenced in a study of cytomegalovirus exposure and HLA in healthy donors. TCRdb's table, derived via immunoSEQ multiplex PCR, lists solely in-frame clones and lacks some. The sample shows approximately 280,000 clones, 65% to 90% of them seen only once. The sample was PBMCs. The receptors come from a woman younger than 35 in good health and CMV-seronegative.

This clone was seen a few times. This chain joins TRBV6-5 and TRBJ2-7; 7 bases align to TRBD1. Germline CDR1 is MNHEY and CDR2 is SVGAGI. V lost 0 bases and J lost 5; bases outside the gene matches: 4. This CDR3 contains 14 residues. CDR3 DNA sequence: TGTGCCAGCAGTTACTCGCCGACAGGGAACGAGCAGTACTTC. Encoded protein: CASSYSPTGNEQYF.

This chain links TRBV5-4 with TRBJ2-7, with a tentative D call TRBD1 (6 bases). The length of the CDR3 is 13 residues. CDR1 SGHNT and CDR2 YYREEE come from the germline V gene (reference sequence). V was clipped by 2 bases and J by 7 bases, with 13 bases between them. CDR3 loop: CASSFWGQREQYF. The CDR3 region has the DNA TGTGCCAGCAGCTTTTGGGGGCAAAGAGAGCAGTACTTC.

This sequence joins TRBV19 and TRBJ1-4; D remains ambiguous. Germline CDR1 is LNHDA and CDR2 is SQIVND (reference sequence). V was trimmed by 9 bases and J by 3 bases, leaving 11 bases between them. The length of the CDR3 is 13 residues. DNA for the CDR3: TGTGCCAGCCTGCGGGGAGCTAATGAAAAACTGTTTTTT. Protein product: CASLRGANEKLFF.

CDR3 sequence: CATQGVGTEAFF. DNA of the CDR3: TGTGCCACCCAGGGGGTCGGCACTGAAGCTTTCTTT. The rearrangement links TRBV11-3 to TRBJ1-1, with TRBD1 matching 7 bases. The CDR3 consists of 12 residues. The germline CDR1 and CDR2 sequences are SGHNT and YENEEA. The J segment lost 4 bases and the V segment lost 10 bases, leaving 6 bases of the junction unmatched. Drawing the rest from reference TRBV11-3 and TRBJ1-1, the complete variable domain is EAGVVQSPRYKIIEKKQPVAFWCNPISGHNTLYWYLQNLGQGPELLIRYENEEAVDDSQLPKDRFSAERLKGVDSTLKIQPAELGDSAVYLCATQGVGTEAFFGQGTRLTVV.

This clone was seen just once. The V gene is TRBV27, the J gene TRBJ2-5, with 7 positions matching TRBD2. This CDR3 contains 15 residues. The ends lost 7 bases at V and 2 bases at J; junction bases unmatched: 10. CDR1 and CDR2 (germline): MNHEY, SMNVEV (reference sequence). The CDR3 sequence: CASTHTGTIQETQYF. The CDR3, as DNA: TGTGCCAGCACCCATACCGGGACTATACAAGAGACCCAGTACTTC.

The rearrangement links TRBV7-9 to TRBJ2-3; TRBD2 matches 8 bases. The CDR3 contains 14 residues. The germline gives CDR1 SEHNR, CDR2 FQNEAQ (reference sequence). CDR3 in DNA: TGTGTCTCCCCGGGAGGGGCCCGCGCAGATACGCAGTATTTT. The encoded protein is CVSPGGARADTQYF.

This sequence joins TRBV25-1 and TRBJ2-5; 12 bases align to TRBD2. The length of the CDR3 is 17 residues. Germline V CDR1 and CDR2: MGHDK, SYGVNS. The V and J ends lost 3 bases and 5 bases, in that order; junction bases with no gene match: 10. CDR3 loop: CASSDLTSGGTQETQYF. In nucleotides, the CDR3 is TGTGCCAGCAGTGACCTTACTAGCGGGGGGACCCAGGAGACCCAGTACTTC.

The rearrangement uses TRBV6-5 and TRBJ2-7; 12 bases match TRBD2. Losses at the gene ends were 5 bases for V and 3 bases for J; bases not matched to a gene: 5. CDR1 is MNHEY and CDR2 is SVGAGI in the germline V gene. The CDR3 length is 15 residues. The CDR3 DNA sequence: TGTGCCAGCAGTCGACTAGCGGGAGTCCACTACGAGCAGTACTTC. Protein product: CASSRLAGVHYEQYF.

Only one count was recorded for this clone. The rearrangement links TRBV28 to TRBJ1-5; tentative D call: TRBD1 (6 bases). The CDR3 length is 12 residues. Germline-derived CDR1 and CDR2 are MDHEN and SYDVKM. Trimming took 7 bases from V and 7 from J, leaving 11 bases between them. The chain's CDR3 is CASTSGVQPQHF. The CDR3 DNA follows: TGTGCCAGCACCTCAGGGGTCCAGCCCCAGCATTTT.

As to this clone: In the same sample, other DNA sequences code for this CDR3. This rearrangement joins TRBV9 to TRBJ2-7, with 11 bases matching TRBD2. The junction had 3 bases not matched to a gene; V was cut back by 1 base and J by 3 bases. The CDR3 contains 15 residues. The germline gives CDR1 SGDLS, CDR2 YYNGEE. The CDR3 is CASSVTSGRVYEQYF. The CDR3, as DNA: TGTGCCAGCAGCGTAACTAGCGGGAGAGTCTACGAGCAGTACTTC.

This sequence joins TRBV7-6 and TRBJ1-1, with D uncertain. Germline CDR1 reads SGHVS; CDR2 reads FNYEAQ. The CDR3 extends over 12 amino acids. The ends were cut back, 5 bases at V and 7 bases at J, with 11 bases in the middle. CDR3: CASSLPEGEAFF. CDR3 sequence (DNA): TGTGCCAGCAGCCTTCCAGAGGGTGAAGCTTTCTTT.

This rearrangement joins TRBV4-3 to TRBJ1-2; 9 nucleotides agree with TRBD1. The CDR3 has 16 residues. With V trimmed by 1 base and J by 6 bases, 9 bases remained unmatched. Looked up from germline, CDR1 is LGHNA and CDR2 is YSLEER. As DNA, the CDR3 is TGCGCCAGCAGCCAAGTGATATGGCGGACAGGGGATGGCTACACCTTC. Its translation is CASSQVIWRTGDGYTF.

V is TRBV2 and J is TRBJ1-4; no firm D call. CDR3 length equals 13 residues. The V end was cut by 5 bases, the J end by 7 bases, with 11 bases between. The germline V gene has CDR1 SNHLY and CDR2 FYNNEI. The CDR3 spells CASSNGEAEKLFF. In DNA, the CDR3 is TGTGCCAGCAGTAATGGAGAGGCTGAAAAACTGTTTTTT.